This entry is about one T cell receptor beta chain. What it recognizes is unknown. The assay used deep level. The protocol was immunoSEQ multiplex PCR, while the TCRdb copy is restricted to in-frame clones and leaves out a portion. The sample records fewer than 600,000 clones, over 60% being singletons. The data stem from a study of shared clonotypes between healthy human individuals. Notes on the study in general: Clonotype sharing levels among donors were expected to vary with sequencing depth. It was the few donors that limited the genetic and exposure-history diversity represented.

The unsorted samples had 80 million to 95 million PBMCs used for genomic DNA. The CDR3 spans 18 residues. The V and J ends lost 1 base and 1 base, in that order; junction bases with no gene match: 12. CDR1 is SEHNR, CDR2 FQNEAQ, per germline (reference sequence). This rearrangement joins TRBV7-9 to TRBJ2-7; 8 bases line up with TRBD2. The TCR was taken from a woman aged 40 to 50 in good health. Some clones in this sample may be carry-over from other donors' samples. Sequencing input: PBMCs. DNA for the CDR3: TGTGCCAGCAGCTTAGTGTCTTATTTGGCTAGCGGGTCCTACGAGCAGTACTTC. It codes for CASSLVSYLASGSYEQYF.